This T cell receptor beta chain comes out of a study of identical twins. General study points: Out-of-frame alpha sequences common to twins were enriched for low generation probability. Out-of-frame sharing of TCR alpha in monozygotic twins was underestimated by models. The authors drew conclusions from cross-sectional statistical analysis rather than following the same donors.

TCRdb ran MiXCR on the 5' RACE reads and lists one entry per CDR3 protein. The profile shows under 350,000 distinct CDR3 sequences, more than 8% of them singletons. Each donor (without exception) was a healthy Caucasian. CDR1 and CDR2 from the germline V gene are ENHRY and SYGVKD. CDR3 length: 13 residues. V gave up 3 bases and J gave up 6 bases, with 8 bases separating them. A few counts support this clonotype. Its cognate antigen is unknown. These records were also assigned to another study, of yellow fever vaccine responses in identical twins.

Sequenced input: CD8+ T cells sorted from blood. This chain uses TRBV10-3 with TRBJ2-2, with TRBD1 as a possible D gene (5 bases). The sequence was obtained from a woman aged 18 to 35 in good health. In DNA, the CDR3 is TGTGCCATCAGTGAACCAGGGTCCGGGGAGCTGTTTTTT. Translating it yields CAISEPGSGELFF.